Listed here are 23 T cell receptor beta chains from one sample, sequenced in a study of blood T cell repertoires in COVID-19. The table came from immunoSEQ multiplex PCR; TCRdb's copy has only in-frame clones and leaves some out. The repertoire holds about 24,000 clones, with 86% as singletons. Sequencing used peripheral blood. All receptors come from a human donor with active COVID-19. The donor label of this sample is uncertain.

The chain links TRBV28 to TRBJ2-3; TRBD2 matches at 15 bases. The CDR3 has 20 amino acids. With 7 bases clipped from V and 4 bases from J, the junction kept 18 bases outside the gene matches. The germline V gene encodes CDR1 MDHEN and CDR2 SYDVKM. The CDR3 nucleotides read TGTGCCAGCATCCCCTCGGACGGGACTAGCGGGGGGTCAACGGCAGATACGCAGTATTTT. This sequence encodes CASIPSDGTSGGSTADTQYF. The whole variable domain, remainder taken from reference TRBV28 and TRBJ2-3, is DVKVTQSSRYLVKRTGEKVFLECVQDMDHENMFWYRQDPGLGLRLIYFSYDVKMKEKGDIPEGYSVSREKKERFSLILESASTNQTSMYLCASIPSDGTSGGSTADTQYFGPGTRLTVL.

V and J are TRBV24-1 and TRBJ2-2, with D possibly matching TRBD1 (8 bases). The CDR3 is 13 residues long. From germline, CDR1 is KGHDR and CDR2 SFDVKD. Trimming stripped 9 bases from V and 6 bases from J, with 13 bases between. CDR3 loop: CATRTGGAGELFF. The CDR3 nucleotides read TGTGCCACCCGTACAGGGGGGGCCGGGGAGCTGTTTTTT.

V gene TRBV7-8 combines with J gene TRBJ2-2; weak D call: TRBD1 (6 bases). This CDR3 has 16 residues. Trimming took 5 bases from V and 2 from J, leaving 15 bases between them. The germline CDR1 and CDR2 sequences are SGHVS and FQNEAQ. CDR3 sequence reads: CASSPHRVGNTGELFF. As DNA, the CDR3 is TGTGCCAGCAGCCCTCACAGGGTGGGAAACACCGGGGAGCTGTTTTTT.

The genes are TRBV7-3 and TRBJ2-3, with TRBD2 identical over 10 bases. This CDR3 is 17 amino acids long. The germline gives CDR1 SGHTA, CDR2 FQGTGA. Unmatched junction bases numbered 7, after V lost 4 bases and J lost 0 bases. The CDR3 protein is CASSSSGGRPSTDTQYF. The DNA for the CDR3 is TGTGCCAGCAGCTCTAGCGGGGGAAGGCCTAGCACAGATACGCAGTATTTT.

The chain has TRBV7-2 and TRBJ2-4, with D possibly TRBD2 on 5 matching bases. Germline V gene data show CDR1 as SGHTA and CDR2 as FQGNSA. Trimming pared 1 base from V and 15 bases from J, leaving 16 bases between. The CDR3 is 13 residues long. This CDR3 reads CASSLVRSGFRYF. DNA of the CDR3: TGTGCCAGCAGCTTAGTCCGAAGCGGATTTCGGTACTTC.

The V call is TRBV6-5, the J call TRBJ2-1; D is ambiguous. Trimming removed 6 bases at V and 8 bases at J, with 11 bases between. The CDR3 totals 12 residues. Per germline, CDR1 MNHEY and CDR2 SVGAGI. The CDR3 loop reads CASRPGVDEQFF. For the CDR3, the DNA is TGTGCCAGCAGACCGGGTGTCGATGAGCAGTTCTTC.

This chain connects TRBV7-9 to TRBJ2-7, with 9 positions matching TRBD1. V shed 5 bases, J shed 1 base, and the junction held 6 bases outside the gene matches. CDR1 is SEHNR, CDR2 FQNEAQ, per germline (reference sequence). The CDR3 runs 15 residues. This chain's CDR3 is CASSRGQGASYEQYF. CDR3 bases: TGTGCCAGCAGCAGGGGACAGGGAGCATCCTACGAGCAGTACTTC. The full variable domain, in which reference TRBV7-9 and TRBJ2-7 provide the parts outside the CDR3, is DTGVSQNPRHKITKRGQNVTFRCDPISEHNRLYWYRQTLGQGPEFLTYFQNEAQLEKSRLLSDRFSAERPKGSFSTLEIQRTEQGDSAMYLCASSRGQGASYEQYFGPGTRLTVT.

The chain combines TRBV4-2 with TRBJ2-7; perhaps TRBD1 as D (6 bases). The CDR3 sequence is 17 residues long. Germline V gene sequence: CDR1 LGHNA, CDR2 YNFKEQ. The germline V and J ends were trimmed by 2 bases and 7 bases, with 24 bases remaining between them. In nucleotides, the CDR3 is TGTGCCAGCAGCCAATCGACACCACGACAGACAGGAGGAGAGCAGTACTTC. Translating gives CASSQSTPRQTGGEQYF.

The genes are TRBV2 and TRBJ2-1; 11 bases are a match to TRBD2. CDR1 and CDR2 (germline): SNHLY, FYNNEI. The ends lost 8 bases at V and 6 bases at J; junction bases unmatched: 12. This CDR3 spans 16 amino acids. CDR3 DNA sequence: TGTGCCAGCCTCTTGATGGGACTAGCGGAGTCCAATGAGCAGTTCTTC. Protein: CASLLMGLAESNEQFF. Together with reference TRBV2 and TRBJ2-1, the CDR3 gives the full variable domain: EPEVTQTPSHQVTQMGQEVILRCVPISNHLYFYWYRQILGQKVEFLVSFYNNEISEKSEIFDDQFSVERPDGSNFTLKIRSTKLEDSAMYFCASLLMGLAESNEQFFGPGTRLTVL.

The chain recombines TRBV5-4 with TRBJ2-2; 15 bases map to TRBD2. The germline gives CDR1 SGHNT, CDR2 YYREEE (reference sequence). This CDR3 spans 19 amino acids. V dropped 3 bases and J dropped 3; count of bases not matched to a gene: 9. The CDR3 region is CASSSLRTSGRAHTGELFF. The CDR3 nucleotides read TGTGCCAGCAGCTCGTTGAGGACTAGCGGGAGGGCACACACCGGGGAGCTGTTTTTT.

V and J are TRBV13 and TRBJ1-1; TRBD1 might be the D (6 bases). Trimming removed 2 bases from V and 7 bases from J, with 11 bases in between. This CDR3 contains 13 residues. Germline V gene lookup returns CDR1 PRHDT and CDR2 FYEKMQ (reference sequence). In DNA form, the CDR3 reads TGTGCCAGCAGCTTAAGGGGGATCATTGAAGCTTTCTTT. This translates into CASSLRGIIEAFF.

The rearrangement joins TRBV7-3 to TRBJ1-5; D gene uncertain. Germline values: CDR1 SGHTA, CDR2 FQGTGA. V was cut by 6 bases and J by 1 base, with 10 bases left in between. The CDR3 has 14 residues. CDR3 residues: CASSFVSSNQPQHF. The DNA for the CDR3 is TGTGCCAGCAGTTTCGTATCGAGCAATCAGCCCCAGCATTTT.

This clone was found once. The CDR3 reads CASSPGLAGGLSYEQYF. CDR3 coding DNA: TGTGCCAGCTCACCAGGACTAGCGGGAGGTCTCTCCTACGAGCAGTACTTC. The V and J genes are TRBV18 and TRBJ2-7; 14 bases are shared with TRBD2. The J segment lost 0 bases and the V segment lost 2 bases, leaving 3 bases of the junction unmatched. CDR3 size: 17 residues. Germline lookup yields CDR1 KGHSH and CDR2 LQKENI.

This clone has only a few counts. The chain has TRBV5-1 and TRBJ2-7, with 9 bases that match TRBD1. The CDR3 runs to 15 residues. The V gene end was trimmed by 5 bases and the J gene end by 5 bases; junction bases not matched to a gene: 11. Germline CDR1 SGHRS, CDR2 YFSETQ. The CDR3 reads CASRTLTGGTDEQYF. The CDR3 DNA follows: TGCGCCAGCAGAACGCTGACAGGGGGGACCGACGAGCAGTACTTC.

The V call is TRBV9, the J call TRBJ2-6; TRBD2 aligns across 7 bases. CDR1 and CDR2 from the germline V gene are SGDLS and YYNGEE. The CDR3 is 15 residues long. The ends lost 7 bases at V and 3 bases at J; junction bases unmatched: 7. Here the CDR3 DNA reads TGTGCCAGCTCGGGACTACTTTTTGGGGCCAACGTCCTGACTTTC. Translated, it gives CASSGLLFGANVLTF.

The rearrangement links TRBV2 to TRBJ2-7; tentatively, D is TRBD1 (6 bases). V lost 6 bases to trimming and J lost 3 bases, with 15 bases between them. CDR1 and CDR2 from the germline V gene are SNHLY and FYNNEI. The CDR3 runs 14 residues. In nucleotides, the CDR3 is TGTGCCAGCAGACAAACACAGGGTGGCTACGAGCAGTACTTC. Residues: CASRQTQGGYEQYF.

This clone was observed a few times. The chain has TRBV19 and TRBJ2-7; 13 nucleotides agree with TRBD2. Germline V CDR1 and CDR2: LNHDA, SQIVND (reference sequence). The CDR3 is made up of 16 amino acids. V shed 4 bases, J shed 5 bases, and the junction held 8 bases outside the gene matches. In DNA, the CDR3 is TGTGCCAGTAGTACTGGGACTAGCGGGGCAAGAGACGAGCAGTACTTC. This sequence encodes CASSTGTSGARDEQYF. Drawing the rest from reference TRBV19 and TRBJ2-7, the complete variable domain is DGGITQSPKYLFRKEGQNVTLSCEQNLNHDAMYWYRQDPGQGLRLIYYSQIVNDFQKGDIAEGYSVSREKKESFPLTVTSAQKNPTAFYLCASSTGTSGARDEQYFGPGTRLTVT.

CDR3 in DNA: TGTGCCAGCAGCCTCCGGGACAGGGCCTACGAGCAGTACTTC. As protein: CASSLRDRAYEQYF. V is TRBV7-9 and J is TRBJ2-7, with TRBD1 matching 9 bases. The CDR3 extends over 14 amino acids. V trimming: 5 bases; J trimming: 2 bases; junction bases outside the gene matches: 4. CDR1 and CDR2 (germline): SEHNR, FQNEAQ (reference sequence).

The chain couples TRBV28 to TRBJ2-1, with 7 bases aligning to TRBD2. With 5 bases clipped from V and 7 bases from J, the junction kept 14 bases outside the gene matches. CDR3 length: 16 residues. The V gene's germline CDR1 is MDHEN and CDR2 SYDVKM. The CDR3 region is CASSTRAGRRGNEQFF. Written as DNA, the CDR3 is TGTGCCAGCAGTACCCGAGCGGGACGAAGAGGTAATGAGCAGTTCTTC.

The chain links TRBV30 to TRBJ1-2; D unclear. Germline lookup yields CDR1 GTSNPN and CDR2 SVGIG (reference sequence). The CDR3 length is 13 residues. V lost 0 bases and J lost 5, with 10 bases in between. CDR3 nucleotides: TGTGCCTGGAGTGTGCACAGATTTTATGGCTACACCTTC. Its translation is CAWSVHRFYGYTF. The whole variable domain, filled in from reference TRBV30 and TRBJ1-2, reads SQTIHQWPATLVQPVGSPLSLECTVEGTSNPNLYWYRQAAGRGLQLLFYSVGIGQISSEVPQNLSASRPQDRQFILSSKKLLLSDSGFYLCAWSVHRFYGYTFGSGTRLTVV.

In its sample, this clone was seen a few times. The CDR3 protein is CASSSPRTGGNEQYF. CDR3 in DNA: TGTGCCAGCAGTTCTCCGCGGACAGGGGGGAACGAGCAGTACTTC. The chain links TRBV6-6 to TRBJ2-7; 10 nucleotides match TRBD1. The J segment lost 5 bases and the V segment lost 4 bases, leaving 8 bases of the junction unmatched. Per the germline V gene, CDR1 is MNHNY and CDR2 is SVGAGI (reference sequence). The CDR3 has 15 amino acids.

The chain links TRBV5-6 to TRBJ2-7, with TRBD2 matching over 9 bases. V was pared by 6 bases and J by 1 base, with 8 bases of the junction left unmatched. CDR3 length: 15 amino acids. The germline CDR1 and CDR2 sequences are SGHDT and YYEEEE. The CDR3 DNA follows: TGTGCCAGCACCGAAGCGGGGGGCTATTCCTACGAGCAGTACTTC. Residues: CASTEAGGYSYEQYF.

This chain links TRBV5-5 with TRBJ2-5; TRBD2 matches at 9 bases. With 0 bases clipped from V and 0 bases from J, the junction kept 3 bases outside the gene matches. The CDR3 covers 16 residues. Germline assignment: CDR1 SGHKS and CDR2 YYEKEE (reference sequence). In nucleotides, the CDR3 is TGTGCCAGCAGCTTGGGGAGCGGGGGGAACCAAGAGACCCAGTACTTC. Protein sequence: CASSLGSGGNQETQYF.